These T cell receptor beta chains were read from a single sample in a study of cytomegalovirus exposure and HLA in healthy donors. Method: immunoSEQ multiplex PCR; TCRdb's copy keeps in-frame clones and lacks some. Here the sample spans about 100,000 clones, around two thirds being singletons. The specimen sequenced was PBMCs. Receptor source: a middle-aged woman in good health and CMV-seropositive. The CDR3 runs from the conserved cysteine through the conserved F or W. D genes are given only for firm matches. Only some rows state a clone size, as once, few, many or a class for expanded clones.

-	few	TRBJ1-2	TRBV4-3	CASSQDRYGYTF	TGCGCCAGCAGCCAAGATCGTTATGGCTACACCTTC
TRBD1	-	TRBJ1-1	TRBV7-9	CASSLRDRADAFF	TGTGCCAGCAGCCTCCGGGACAGGGCAGACGCTTTCTTT
-	few	TRBJ1-6	TRBV6-1	CASSEPSRNSPLHF	TGTGCCAGCAGTGAACCCTCCCGTAATTCACCCCTCCACTTT
-	-	TRBJ1-4	TRBV4-1	CASSQGAINEKLFF	TGCGCCAGCAGCCAAGGGGCCATTAATGAAAAACTGTTTTTT
-	-	TRBJ2-3	TRBV6-4	CASSDEATDTQYF	TGTGCCAGCAGTGACGAGGCTACAGATACGCAGTATTTT
TRBD1	-	TRBJ1-6	TRBV9	CASSGPGTGDSPLHF	TGTGCCAGCAGCGGACCCGGGACAGGGGATTCACCCCTCCACTTT
-	-	TRBJ2-5	TRBV10-2	CASSTGLVETQYF	TGCGCCAGCAGTACAGGGTTGGTGGAGACCCAGTACTTC
-	-	TRBJ2-3	TRBV30	CAWTAGQRGDTQYF	TGTGCCTGGACTGCGGGACAGAGGGGAGATACGCAGTATTTT
TRBD1	-	TRBJ2-7	TRBV5-1	CASSDRSSYEQYF	TGCGCCAGCTCGGACAGGAGCTCCTACGAGCAGTACTTC
TRBD1	-	TRBJ1-5	TRBV6-1	CAAGGPEPQHF	TGTGCCGCAGGGGGGCCGGAGCCCCAGCATTTT
TRBD1	-	TRBJ2-7	TRBV15	CATSRGTEGQGAYEQYF	TGTGCCACCAGCAGAGGGACCGAGGGACAGGGGGCCTACGAGCAGTACTTC
TRBD1	-	TRBJ1-4	TRBV19	CASRQGPATNEKLFF	TGTGCCAGCCGACAGGGCCCCGCAACTAATGAAAAACTGTTTTTT
-	few	TRBJ1-1	TRBV6-6	CASSSDKRFMNTEAFF	TGTGCCAGCTCTTCAGACAAAAGATTTATGAACACTGAAGCTTTCTTT
TRBD2	-	TRBJ2-3	TRBV6-6	CASSWGGSTDTQYF	TGTGCCAGCAGTTGGGGGGGTAGCACAGATACGCAGTATTTT
-	-	TRBJ2-7	TRBV20-1	CSARGDYEQYF	TGCAGTGCCAGGGGCGACTACGAGCAGTACTTC
-	-	TRBJ2-3	TRBV30	CAWSVGSYGTQYF	TGTGCCTGGAGTGTCGGGTCTTACGGTACGCAGTATTTT
-	-	TRBJ1-5	TRBV6-1	CASSEDFSNQPQHF	TGTGCCAGCAGTGAGGACTTTAGCAATCAGCCCCAGCATTTT
-	-	TRBJ2-7	TRBV30	CARDRQNGNEQYF	TGTGCCCGCGACCGACAGAATGGAAACGAGCAGTACTTC
-	-	TRBJ1-2	TRBV30	CACRGRGASNYGYTF	TGTGCCTGTCGTGGGCGGGGGGCGAGTAACTATGGCTACACCTTC
TRBD1	-	TRBJ2-7	TRBV5-1	CASGTGTGDSYEQYF	TGCGCCAGCGGGACGGGGACAGGGGACTCCTACGAGCAGTACTTC
-	-	TRBJ2-1	TRBV7-8	CASSLTRGGANYNEQFF	TGTGCCAGCAGCTTAACGAGGGGGGGGGCTAACTACAATGAGCAGTTCTTC
-	-	TRBJ1-2	TRBV6-6	CASSYSDYGYTF	TGTGCCAGCAGTTACTCCGACTATGGCTACACCTTC
-	-	TRBJ1-3	TRBV30	CAWSVQQVGNTIYF	TGTGCCTGGAGTGTACAACAGGTCGGAAACACCATATATTTT
-	-	TRBJ1-2	TRBV27	CASSLSRANYGYTF	TGTGCCAGCAGTTTATCCAGGGCTAACTATGGCTACACCTTC